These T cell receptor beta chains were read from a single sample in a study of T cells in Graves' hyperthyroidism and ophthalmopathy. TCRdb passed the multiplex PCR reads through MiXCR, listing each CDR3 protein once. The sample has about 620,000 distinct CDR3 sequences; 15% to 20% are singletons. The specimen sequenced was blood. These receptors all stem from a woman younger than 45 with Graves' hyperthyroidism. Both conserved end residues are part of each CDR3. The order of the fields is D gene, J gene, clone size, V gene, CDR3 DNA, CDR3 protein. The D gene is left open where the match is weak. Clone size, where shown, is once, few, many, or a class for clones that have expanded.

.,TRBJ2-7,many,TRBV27,TGTGCCAGCAGTCTACCTACTGTATCCTACGAGCAGTACTTC,CASSLPTVSYEQYF
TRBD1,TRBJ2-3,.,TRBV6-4,TGTGCCAGCAGCTACGGACAGGGGTTCACAGATACGCAGTATTTT,CASSYGQGFTDTQYF
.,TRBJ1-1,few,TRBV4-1,TGCGCCAGCAGCCAGTCGGTGGGAGTGAACACTGAAGCTTTCTTT,CASSQSVGVNTEAFF
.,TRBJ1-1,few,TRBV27,TGTGCCAGCAGCTCACGGGCGGGGGGCACTGAAGCTTTCTTT,CASSSRAGGTEAFF
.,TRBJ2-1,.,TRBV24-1,TGTGCCATCGAGGGAGAAGCCAATGAGCAGTTCTTC,CAIEGEANEQFF
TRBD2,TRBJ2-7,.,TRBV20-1,TGCAGTGCTGACCGACTACCGGGACTAGCGGGGGCCATGACCTACGAGCAGTACTTC,CSADRLPGLAGAMTYEQYF
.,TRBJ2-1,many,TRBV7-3,TGTGCCAGCAGTTTAACGAACCGCTACAATGAGCAGTTCTTC,CASSLTNRYNEQFF
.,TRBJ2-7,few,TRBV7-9,TGTGCCAGCAGCTTAGGAGGGTCCTCCTACGAGCAGCACTTC,CASSLGGSSYEQHF
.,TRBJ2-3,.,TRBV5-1,TGCGCCAGCAGCCCCCCGCTCACAGATACGCAGTATTTT,CASSPPLTDTQYF
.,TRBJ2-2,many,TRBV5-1,TGCGCCAGCAGCTTAGATACCCCGAACACCGGGGAGCTGTTTTTT,CASSLDTPNTGELFF
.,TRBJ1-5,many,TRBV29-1,TGCAGCGTTCTGGGGGAGGGCCAGCCCCAGCATTTT,CSVLGEGQPQHF
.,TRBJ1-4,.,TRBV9,TGTGCCAGCAGCAAGGGAGATAATGAAAAACTGTTTTTT,CASSKGDNEKLFF
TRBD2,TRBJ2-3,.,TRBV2,TGTGCCAGCAGTGGGACTAGCGGGAGCGGGAATACGCAGTATTTT,CASSGTSGSGNTQYF
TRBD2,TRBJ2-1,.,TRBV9,TGTGCCAGCAGCGTAGGTAGCGGGAGTTGGGAGCAGTTCTTC,CASSVGSGSWEQFF
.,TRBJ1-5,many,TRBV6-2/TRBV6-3,TGTGCCAGCACCCGAGGGGGCAATCAGCCCCAGCATTTT,CASTRGGNQPQHF
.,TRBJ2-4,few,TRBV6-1,TGTGCCAGCCAACAAGGAGACATTCAGTACTTC,CASQQGDIQYF
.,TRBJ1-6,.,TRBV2,TGTGCCAGCAGTGAAAGAACAGCGTATAATTCACCCCTCTACTTT,CASSERTAYNSPLYF
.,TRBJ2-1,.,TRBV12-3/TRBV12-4,TGTGCCAGCAGCCCCTGGGCCAACCCCCGCAATGAGCAGTTCTTC,CASSPWANPRNEQFF
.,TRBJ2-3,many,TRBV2,TGTGCCAGCAGTGAAGAACGAGGCACAGATACGCAGTATTTT,CASSEERGTDTQYF
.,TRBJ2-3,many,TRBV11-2,TGTGCCAGCAGCTTAGTGAGCAGCACAGATACGCAGTATTTT,CASSLVSSTDTQYF
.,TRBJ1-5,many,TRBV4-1,TGCGCCAGCAGCCAAGAGGGGGGGTTAAGCAATCAGCCCCAGCATTTT,CASSQEGGLSNQPQHF
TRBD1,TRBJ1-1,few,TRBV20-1,TGCAGTGCTAGAGGGGACAGCCTGTGGGCTTTCTTT,CSARGDSLWAFF
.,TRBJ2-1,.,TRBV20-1,TGCAGTGCGCCACCAGGGTTGGGGTACAATGAGCAGTTCTTC,CSAPPGLGYNEQFF
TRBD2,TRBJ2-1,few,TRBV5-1,TGCGCCAGCAGCCCCGGGACTAGCGGGAGGTCCTACAATGAGCAGTTCTTC,CASSPGTSGRSYNEQFF
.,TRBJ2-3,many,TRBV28,TGTGCCAGCAGATATCTCCGGGACACTAGCACAGATACGCAGTATTTT,CASRYLRDTSTDTQYF
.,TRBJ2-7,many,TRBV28,TGTGCCAGCAGTTTAAGTGCGGGACCCGACTCCTACGAGCAGTACTTC,CASSLSAGPDSYEQYF
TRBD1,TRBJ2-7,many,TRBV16,TGTGCCAGCAGCACACAGGGGGCATCCGTCTCCTACGAGCAGTACTTC,CASSTQGASVSYEQYF
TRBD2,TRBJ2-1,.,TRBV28,TGTGCCAGCAGCCTAATTTCCCTAGCGGGACCCGAAACCTACAATGAGCAGTTCTTC,CASSLISLAGPETYNEQFF
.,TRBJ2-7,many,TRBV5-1,TGCGCCAGCAGATTGCAGGGGTTCGACGAGCAGTACTTC,CASRLQGFDEQYF
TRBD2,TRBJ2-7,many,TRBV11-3,TGTGCCAGCAGCTCCCTAGCGGACTCCTACGAGCAGTACTTC,CASSSLADSYEQYF
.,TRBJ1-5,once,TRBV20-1,TGCAGTGCCCGCCCACGAAACAGGTTCAATCAGCCCCAGCATTTT,CSARPRNRFNQPQHF
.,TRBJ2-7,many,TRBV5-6,TGTGCCAGCAGTCTACCACAGGCTTCAGGCTACGAGCAGTACTTC,CASSLPQASGYEQYF
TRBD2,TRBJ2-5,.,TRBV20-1,TGCAGTGCCAGCGGACTAGCGGGAGTCCAAGAGACCCAGTACTTC,CSASGLAGVQETQYF
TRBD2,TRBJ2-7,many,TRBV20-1,TGCAGTGCTATAGCGGGCACGACCTACGAGCAGTACTTC,CSAIAGTTYEQYF
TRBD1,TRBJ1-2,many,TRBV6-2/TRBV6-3,TGTGCCAGCAGTTACGGGGCAGGGGGAGTTCGCTACACCTTC,CASSYGAGGVRYTF
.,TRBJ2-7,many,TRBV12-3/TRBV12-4,TGTGCCAGCAGTAGTACAGGGTCCCCTTCCTACGAGCAGTACTTC,CASSSTGSPSYEQYF
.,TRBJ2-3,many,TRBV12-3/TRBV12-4,TGTGCCAGCAGGCGCTTCGGGTCTGATACGCAGTATTTT,CASRRFGSDTQYF
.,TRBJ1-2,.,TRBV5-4,TGTGCCAGCAGCTTGTTGGGGGACGGATTAACCCTCTATGGCTACACCTTC,CASSLLGDGLTLYGYTF
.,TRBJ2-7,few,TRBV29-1,TGCAGCGTTTTATTCCCAAGGAGCTCCTACGAGCAGTACTTC,CSVLFPRSSYEQYF
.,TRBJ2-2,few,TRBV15,TGTGCCACCAGCAGAGATTTGCGGAGGAACACCGGGGAGCTGTTTTTT,CATSRDLRRNTGELFF
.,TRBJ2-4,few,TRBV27,TGTGCCAGCACCTCTAGGGCGCTAGCCAAAAACATTCAGTACTTC,CASTSRALAKNIQYF
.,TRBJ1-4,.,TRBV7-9,TGTGCCAGCAGCTTATTGGGAACATCCGGGGCTAATGAAAAACTGTTTTTT,CASSLLGTSGANEKLFF
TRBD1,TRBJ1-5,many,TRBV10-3,TGTGCCATCAGTGAGGATGGACAGGGAAGCAATCAGCCCCAGCATTTT,CAISEDGQGSNQPQHF
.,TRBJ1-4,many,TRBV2,TGTGCCAGCAGTGTGTCCGGGGATGAAAAACTGTTTTTT,CASSVSGDEKLFF
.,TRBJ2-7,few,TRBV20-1,TGCAGTTCCGAGAGACGCGTCGGAGGGGACGAGCAGTACTTC,CSSERRVGGDEQYF
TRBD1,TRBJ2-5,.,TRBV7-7,TGTGCTAGCAGCATAGACAGGGGGGAGACCCAGTACTTC,CASSIDRGETQYF
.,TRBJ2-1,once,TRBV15,TGTGCCACCAGCAAGAGCTCGGAACAGTTCTTC,CATSKSSEQFF
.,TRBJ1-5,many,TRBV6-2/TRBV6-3,TGTGCCAGCAGTTACCCCATTGGGGAGGATCAGCCCCAGCATTTT,CASSYPIGEDQPQHF
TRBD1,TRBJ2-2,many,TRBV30,TGTGCCTGGAGTGTACCCCGGACAGGGTACAGGGAGCTGTTTTTT,CAWSVPRTGYRELFF
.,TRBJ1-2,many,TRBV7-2,TGTGCCAGCACCACAGCCATTAACTATGGCTACACCTTC,CASTTAINYGYTF
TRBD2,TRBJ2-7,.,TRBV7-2,TGTGCCAGCAGCTTAGGGGGAACTAGCGGGAGGGTCGAGCAGTACTTC,CASSLGGTSGRVEQYF
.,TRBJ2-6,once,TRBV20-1,TGCAGTGCAGCCGGGATAACTGGGGCCAACGTCCTGACTTTC,CSAAGITGANVLTF
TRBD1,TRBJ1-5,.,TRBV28,TGTGCCAGCAGTTTCAGAGGGGGCCTTCAGCCCCAGCATTTT,CASSFRGGLQPQHF
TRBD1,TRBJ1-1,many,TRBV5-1,TGCGCCAGCACCGACAGGGAGGCGATGAACACTGAAGCTTTCTTT,CASTDREAMNTEAFF
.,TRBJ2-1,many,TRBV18,TGTGCCAGCTCGTCCGGGGAGGGACAGTACAATGAGCAGTTCTTC,CASSSGEGQYNEQFF
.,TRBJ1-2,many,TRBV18,TGTGCCAGCTCCCGAGGAGAAAACTATGGCTACACCTTC,CASSRGENYGYTF
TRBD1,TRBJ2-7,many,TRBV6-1,TGTGCCAGCAGTGGAAACCGGGACAGAAAATTCCTCTCCTACGAGCAGTACTTC,CASSGNRDRKFLSYEQYF